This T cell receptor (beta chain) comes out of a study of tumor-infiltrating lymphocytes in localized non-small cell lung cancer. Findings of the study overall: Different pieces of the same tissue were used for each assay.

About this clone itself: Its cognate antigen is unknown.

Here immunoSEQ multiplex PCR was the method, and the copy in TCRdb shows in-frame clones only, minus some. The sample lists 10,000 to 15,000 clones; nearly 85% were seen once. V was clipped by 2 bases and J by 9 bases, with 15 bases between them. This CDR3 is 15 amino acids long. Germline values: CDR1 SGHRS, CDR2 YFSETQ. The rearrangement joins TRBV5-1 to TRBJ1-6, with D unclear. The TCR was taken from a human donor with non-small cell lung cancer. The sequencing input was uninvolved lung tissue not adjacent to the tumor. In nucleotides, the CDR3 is TGCGCCAGCAGCTTAGGGCCCTCCGCCGGTTCACCCCTCCACTTT. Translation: CASSLGPSAGSPLHF.